The sequence of this T cell receptor beta chain was determined in a study of blood T cells in healthy people across ages. Points from the study as a whole: Older age went with lower TCR beta diversity per million T cells, in a roughly linear way. Observed TCR beta diversity showed a strong correlation with the percentage of naive T cells as measured by flow cytometry. More naive CD4+ cells and higher diversity were found in long-lived than in aged donors.

This CDR3 is built from 16 residues. Trimming at V came to 1 base and at J to 8 bases, leaving 6 bases not matched to a gene. This clonotype was counted only a few times. Its target is unknown. Next came a second PCR, run for roughly 6 to 11 cycles, which used a sample-barcoded 5' primer along with a J-beta primer mix. Tagging of each cDNA molecule was performed by a template-switch adaptor with 12 random nucleotides. TCRdb re-analysed the 5' RACE reads in MiXCR, keeping a single row per CDR3 protein. The sample yields about 780,000 distinct CDR3 sequences, 35% to 60% seen once. Specimen: blood. The chain carries TRBV12-3 or TRBV12-4 and TRBJ2-1; TRBD2 matches 12 bases. This clonotype was obtained from an elderly man in good health. The CDR3: CASSLVRLAGVHEQFF. In nucleotides, the CDR3 is TGTGCCAGCAGTTTAGTACGACTAGCGGGAGTGCATGAGCAGTTCTTC.